The rows below give T cell receptor beta chains drawn from one sample of a study of cytomegalovirus exposure and HLA in healthy donors. Here immunoSEQ multiplex PCR was the method, and the copy in TCRdb shows in-frame clones only, minus some. The sample holds about 160,000 clones; roughly 66% are singletons and the top ten take roughly 1.7%. Material for sequencing was PBMCs. These receptors all come from a woman in her late teens or twenties in good health and CMV-seronegative. The CDR3 runs from the conserved cysteine through the conserved F or W. The order of the fields is CDR3 length, D gene, J gene, clone size, V gene, CDR3 DNA, CDR3 protein. A D gene is named only where the DNA matches it firmly. Clone size is stated in some rows and not others, as once, few, many or a class when expanded.

>16|-|TRBJ1-1|-|TRBV28
TGTGCCAGCAGTTTATGGGGATTGACAGGGAACACTGAAGCTTTCTTT
CASSLWGLTGNTEAFF
>15|-|TRBJ1-4|-|TRBV28
TGTGCCAGCAGTTCAAGGAGGAGGTTAGATGAAAAACTGTTTTTT
CASSSRRRLDEKLFF
>15|TRBD1|TRBJ1-4|few|TRBV10-3
TGTGCCATCAGGCCCGGGACAGGGATTGAGGAAAAACTGTTTTTT
CAIRPGTGIEEKLFF
>14|-|TRBJ1-1|-|TRBV16
TGTGCCAGCAGCCAATGGGGGGAGAACACTGAAGCTTTCTTT
CASSQWGENTEAFF
>13|-|TRBJ1-2|-|TRBV5-1
TGCGCCAGCAGCTTGGAACAGGGTGTCGGCTACACCTTC
CASSLEQGVGYTF
>14|-|TRBJ1-2|-|TRBV5-1
TGCGCCAGCAGCTATGGTGCGATTACAGGTGGCTACACCTTC
CASSYGAITGGYTF
>18|TRBD1|TRBJ1-6|once|TRBV4-1
TGCGCCAGCAGCCATAAGGGACAGGGCTTCTCCTATAATTCACCCCTCCACTTT
CASSHKGQGFSYNSPLHF
>16|-|TRBJ1-1|-|TRBV18
TGTGCCAGCTCACCGGTACCAACTGACAGGAACACTGAAGCTTTCTTT
CASSPVPTDRNTEAFF
>14|-|TRBJ1-1|-|TRBV7-9
TGTGCCAGCAGCTTTGGACTTATGAACACTGAAGCTTTCTTT
CASSFGLMNTEAFF
>15|-|TRBJ1-1|-|TRBV7-4
TGTGCCAGCAGCTTAGGGGGGCCTCGGGACACTGAAGCTTTCTTT
CASSLGGPRDTEAFF
>15|-|TRBJ1-2|-|TRBV6-5
TGTGCCAGCAGTCCGCGACAGATAAAATTCTATGGCTACACCTTC
CASSPRQIKFYGYTF
>17|TRBD2|TRBJ2-1|-|TRBV2
TGTGCCAGCAGTGGGGGATCTAGCGGGAGGGCCTTCAATGAGCAGTTCTTC
CASSGGSSGRAFNEQFF
>15|TRBD1|TRBJ2-4|-|TRBV6-5
TGTGCCAGCAGCCGGGACAGGGGCGCCAAAAACATTCAGTACTTC
CASSRDRGAKNIQYF
>15|-|TRBJ2-6|-|TRBV5-8
TGTGCCAGCAGCTTGCCAGGCTCTGGGGCCAACGTCCTGACTTTC
CASSLPGSGANVLTF
>13|TRBD1|TRBJ1-3|once|TRBV6-5
TGTGCCAGCAGTGCGCACCAGGGGGACACCATATATTTT
CASSAHQGDTIYF
>12|-|TRBJ2-5|-|TRBV5-4
TGTGCCAGCAGCTCGGAGGGGGAGACCCAGTACTTC
CASSSEGETQYF
>15|TRBD2|TRBJ2-1|-|TRBV11-3
TGTGCCAGCAGCCAAGGCGGGACTAGAGGTTATGAGCAGTTCTTC
CASSQGGTRGYEQFF
>18|TRBD2|TRBJ2-1|few|TRBV5-1
TGCGCCAGCAGCTTGGTTAATCGGACTAGCGGAATCTACAATGAGCAGTTCTTC
CASSLVNRTSGIYNEQFF
>15|TRBD2|TRBJ2-5|-|TRBV10-3
TGTGCCATCAGTGACAGCCGCGGGGGGGGTGAGACCCAGTACTTC
CAISDSRGGGETQYF
>19|TRBD2|TRBJ2-5|-|TRBV27
TGTGCCAGCAGCAACCTAGGGGGAGCTAGCGGGTTCTCGGGTGAGACCCAGTACTTC
CASSNLGGASGFSGETQYF
>15|TRBD1|TRBJ1-1|-|TRBV2
TGTGCCAGCAGAGCAGACAGGGGACTAAACACTGAAGCTTTCTTT
CASRADRGLNTEAFF
>12|-|TRBJ2-1|few|TRBV2
TGTGCCAGCACTACCGATTACAATGAGCAGTTCTTC
CASTTDYNEQFF
>16|TRBD2|TRBJ2-2|-|TRBV7-3
TGTGCCAGCAGCTTAACAGAACCGGGGGGCACCGGGGAGCTGTTTTTT
CASSLTEPGGTGELFF
>14|-|TRBJ2-1|-|TRBV19
TGTGCCAGTAGTGAGGTGAGCTCCTACAATGAGCAGTTCTTC
CASSEVSSYNEQFF
>12|-|TRBJ1-6|few|TRBV28
TGTGCCAGCAGTGCGGCAGAGAGATCCCTCCACTTT
CASSAAERSLHF
>16|-|TRBJ1-1|once|TRBV2
TGTGCCAGCAGTGAAAGGCAGGTGGCGGGGGGCACTGAAGCTTTCTTT
CASSERQVAGGTEAFF
>13|-|TRBJ2-4|-|TRBV7-6
TGTGCCAGCAGTTCGACAGAAAGGAACATTCAGTACTTC
CASSSTERNIQYF
>15|-|TRBJ1-2|-|TRBV7-9
TGTGCCAGCAGCTTAGTGGCGCAGGGGAACTATGGCTACACCTTC
CASSLVAQGNYGYTF
>15|-|TRBJ2-7|few|TRBV19
TGTGCCAGTAGTATTGCCAGCGACGGCTCCTACGAGCAGTACTTC
CASSIASDGSYEQYF
>16|-|TRBJ1-2|-|TRBV7-6
TGTGCCAGCACCCCTCACCCCGGGGGGCTCCCGGAGGGCTACACCTTC
CASTPHPGGLPEGYTF
>12|-|TRBJ2-1|-|TRBV7-8
TGTGCCAGCAGCTTAGAACGGGATGAGCAGTTCTTC
CASSLERDEQFF
>14|-|TRBJ2-3|once|TRBV7-9
TGTGCCAGCAGCACCGCCAGAATCACAGATACGCAGTATTTT
CASSTARITDTQYF
>18|-|TRBJ1-1|few|TRBV7-2
TGTGCCAGCAGCTTAGTGCTTGTTAAATCGGACAGATGGACTGAAGCTTTCTTT
CASSLVLVKSDRWTEAFF
>14|-|TRBJ1-1|-|TRBV15
TGTGCCACCACCAGGGCCTTCCCAAACACTGAAGCTTTCTTT
CATTRAFPNTEAFF
>13|TRBD1|TRBJ1-2|few|TRBV4-1
TGCGCCAGCAGCGGGACAGGGTGGTATGGCTACACCTTC
CASSGTGWYGYTF
>12|-|TRBJ2-7|-|TRBV7-9
TGTGCCAGCAGCTTAAAATCGCCCGGGCAGTACTTC
CASSLKSPGQYF
>15|TRBD1|TRBJ1-4|-|TRBV19
TGTGCCAGTAGTCCGGAGGGACAGGGTAATGAAAAACTGTTTTTT
CASSPEGQGNEKLFF
>14|-|TRBJ2-3|-|TRBV28
TGTGCCAGCAGTTTAACCGGGGGAACAGATACGCAGTATTTT
CASSLTGGTDTQYF
>14|-|TRBJ1-5|-|TRBV15
TGTGCCACCGGTAGGGGGATCGGCAATCAGCCCCAGCATTTT
CATGRGIGNQPQHF
>15|-|TRBJ1-1|-|TRBV7-4
TGTGCCAGCAGCTTAGTCGGCGGGAGGGATGAATTGGCTTTCTTT
CASSLVGGRDELAFF
>19|TRBD2|TRBJ2-5|few|TRBV18
TGTGCCAGCTCCCCTTCTCCCAGTGTTCTAGCGGGAGGAATGCAGACCCAGTACTTC
CASSPSPSVLAGGMQTQYF
>15|-|TRBJ1-5|-|TRBV27
TGTGCCAGCAGTTTAAAAGGGAGAGGCAATCAGCCCCAGCATTTT
CASSLKGRGNQPQHF
>12|TRBD1|TRBJ1-2|-|TRBV2
TGTGCCAGCAGTCCCGACAGGGACGGCTACACCTTC
CASSPDRDGYTF
>17|-|TRBJ2-1|-|TRBV4-3
TGCGCCAGCAGCCAAGAATTGGAGGGAGTCTCCTACAATGAGCAGTTCTTC
CASSQELEGVSYNEQFF
>16|TRBD1|TRBJ1-1|-|TRBV7-2
TGTGCCAGCAGCTTTGACAGGGGGAGTGGGAACACTGAAGCTTTCTTT
CASSFDRGSGNTEAFF
>14|-|TRBJ1-1|-|TRBV7-6
TGTGCCAGCAGCTTACAGGAAATGAACACTGAAGCTTTCTTT
CASSLQEMNTEAFF
>14|TRBD1|TRBJ1-3|-|TRBV6-6
TGTGCCAGCAGCCAAGGGACAGGCGGAAACACCATATATTTT
CASSQGTGGNTIYF
>17|-|TRBJ2-1|once|TRBV15
TGTGCCACCAGCAGAGATCGGTCCCCGACAGGTCGCAATGAGCAGTTCTTC
CATSRDRSPTGRNEQFF
>16|TRBD2|TRBJ2-1|-|TRBV25-1
TGTGCCAGCACCCCTCTCACTAGCGGGGTATACAATGAGCAGTTCTTC
CASTPLTSGVYNEQFF
>14|TRBD1|TRBJ1-5|-|TRBV6-1
TGTGCCAGCAGTACCGGACAGGAAAATCAGCCCCAGCATTTT
CASSTGQENQPQHF
>16|-|TRBJ1-6|-|TRBV7-2
TGTGCCAGCAGCTTACAACCACAGGGTAGCAATTCACCCCTCCACTTT
CASSLQPQGSNSPLHF
>17|-|TRBJ1-2|-|TRBV19
TGTGCCAGTAGTACCCCAGGCAACAGGAAAGCTAACTATGGCTACACCTTC
CASSTPGNRKANYGYTF
>18|TRBD2|TRBJ2-1|-|TRBV5-4
TGTGCCAGCAGCTTGCGACTAGCGGGGAAGAGCTCCTACAATGAGCAGTTCTTC
CASSLRLAGKSSYNEQFF
>16|TRBD1|TRBJ1-2|-|TRBV9
TGTGCCAGCAGCCCAGGGGGACAGGGGGCGGACTATGGCTACACCTTC
CASSPGGQGADYGYTF